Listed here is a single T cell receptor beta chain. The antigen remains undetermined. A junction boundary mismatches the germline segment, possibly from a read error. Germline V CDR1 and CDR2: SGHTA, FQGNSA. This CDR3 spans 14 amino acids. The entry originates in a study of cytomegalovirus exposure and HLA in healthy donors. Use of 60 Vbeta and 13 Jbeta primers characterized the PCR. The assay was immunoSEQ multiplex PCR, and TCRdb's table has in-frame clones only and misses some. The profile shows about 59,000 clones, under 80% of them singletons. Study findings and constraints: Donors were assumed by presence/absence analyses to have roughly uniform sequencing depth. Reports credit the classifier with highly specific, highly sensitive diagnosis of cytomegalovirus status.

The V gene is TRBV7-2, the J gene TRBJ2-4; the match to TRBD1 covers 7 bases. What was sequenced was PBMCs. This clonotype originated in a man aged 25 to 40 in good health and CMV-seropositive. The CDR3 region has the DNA TGTGTCAGCAGCTTCGGACAGGAGAAAAACATTCAGTACTTC. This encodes CVSSFGQEKNIQYF.